The 27 T cell receptor beta chains below all came from one sample that was sequenced in a study of blood T cell repertoires in COVID-19. Clones were sequenced by immunoSEQ multiplex PCR, and TCRdb holds only the in-frame ones, with some missing. Among 300,000 to 450,000 clones listed, approximately 90% were seen once. Input material: PBMCs or T cells enriched from blood (not recorded which). All receptors derive from a man aged 18 to 35 who had recovered from COVID-19.

This sequence joins TRBV10-3 and TRBJ1-6; TRBD1 matches 9 bases. With V trimmed by 6 bases and J by 10 bases, 7 bases remained unmatched. Germline V gene data show CDR1 as ENHRY and CDR2 as SYGVKD. The CDR3 is made up of 14 amino acids. The CDR3 nucleotides read TGTGCCATCAGAGATACAGGGGGCACCTCACCCCTCCACTTT. Translating gives CAIRDTGGTSPLHF.

The rearrangement joins TRBV2 to TRBJ1-6; the match to TRBD1 covers 9 bases. V shed 1 base and J 6 bases; nucleotides not matched to a gene: 1. CDR1 and CDR2 from the germline V gene are SNHLY and FYNNEI. This CDR3 is 15 amino acids long. CDR3 region: CASSEEGQGNSPLHF. Written as DNA, the CDR3 is TGTGCCAGCAGTGAAGAGGGACAGGGTAATTCACCCCTCCACTTT.

The rearrangement links TRBV29-1 to TRBJ2-1; possible D gene TRBD1, 5 bases. Trimming shortened V by 2 bases and J by 6 bases, and 11 bases separated the two germline ends. Looked up from germline, CDR1 is SQVTM and CDR2 is ANQGSEA. The CDR3 extends over 13 amino acids. Written as DNA, the CDR3 is TGCAGCGTTGAACACAGGTTTGGCAATGAGCAGTTCTTC. Amino acid sequence: CSVEHRFGNEQFF.

This chain joins TRBV28 and TRBJ2-3; D is possibly TRBD1 (5 bases). This CDR3 region has 12 residues. In germline, CDR1 is MDHEN, CDR2 SYDVKM. Deletions cut 8 bases from V and 2 bases from J, with 8 bases between. The CDR3 sequence is CASQGDTDTQYF. The CDR3 DNA reads as TGTGCCAGCCAAGGGGACACAGATACGCAGTATTTT.

The chain employs TRBV28 and TRBJ2-1; D is undetermined. Looked up from germline, CDR1 is MDHEN and CDR2 is SYDVKM. The CDR3 spans 14 residues. V was shortened by 2 bases and J by 5 bases, with 10 bases between the two germline ends. The chain's CDR3 is CASSLGPRHNEQFF. CDR3 coding DNA: TGTGCCAGCAGTTTAGGGCCGCGCCACAATGAGCAGTTCTTC.

V is TRBV5-4 and J is TRBJ2-4; maybe TRBD2 (5 bases). Germline CDR1 is SGHNT and CDR2 is YYREEE (reference sequence). V was cut by 4 bases and J by 4 bases, with 12 bases left in between. This CDR3 is 14 amino acids long. The CDR3: CASSPPGEKNIQYF. CDR3 nucleotide sequence: TGTGCCAGCAGCCCCCCCGGGGAGAAAAACATTCAGTACTTC.

This clone was detected once. The gene calls are TRBV14 and TRBJ1-4; 9 bases fit TRBD1. With V trimmed by 2 bases and J by 5 bases, 6 bases remained unmatched. Germline V lookup: CDR1 SGHDN, CDR2 FVKESK. The CDR3 runs 16 residues. The CDR3 reads CASSQHRGLRNEKLFF. CDR3 nucleotide sequence: TGTGCCAGCAGCCAACACAGGGGGCTGAGGAATGAAAAACTGTTTTTT. The full variable domain, in which reference TRBV14 and TRBJ1-4 provide the parts outside the CDR3, is EAGVTQFPSHSVIEKGQTVTLRCDPISGHDNLYWYRRVMGKEIKFLLHFVKESKQDESGMPNNRFLAERTGGTYSTLKVQPAELEDSGVYFCASSQHRGLRNEKLFFGSGTQLSVL.

This chain uses TRBV5-1 with TRBJ2-7; TRBD2 aligns across 9 bases. CDR3 length equals 16 residues. Germline CDR1 is SGHRS and CDR2 is YFSETQ. V was clipped by 4 bases and J by 0 bases; unmatched bases: 8. Written as DNA, the CDR3 is TGCGCCAGCAGCAGCGGGGGGCGGGAGAGCTCCTACGAGCAGTACTTC. It codes for CASSSGGRESSYEQYF.

The rearrangement links TRBV6-2 or TRBV6-3 to TRBJ2-1, with a tentative D call TRBD2 (5 bases). Germline CDR1 is MNHEY and CDR2 is SVGEGT. This CDR3 spans 13 amino acids. Trimming cost V 5 bases and J 4 bases, with 9 bases left between them. CDR3 region: CASSRTFYNEQFF. The CDR3 DNA reads TGTGCCAGCAGTCGGACTTTTTACAATGAGCAGTTCTTC.

The V gene is TRBV10-3, the J gene TRBJ2-5; a weak D match, TRBD2 (7 bases). V lost 4 bases and J 4 bases, leaving 13 bases between the germline ends. CDR1 and CDR2 (germline): ENHRY, SYGVKD. This CDR3 is built from 14 residues. The CDR3 sequence: CAISAHREGETQYF. The CDR3 nucleotides read TGTGCCATCAGTGCACACAGGGAGGGAGAGACCCAGTACTTC.

Regarding this clone: Other DNA sequences from this sample encode an identical CDR3 as well. The rearrangement links TRBV11-2 to TRBJ1-5; D perhaps matches TRBD1 (5 bases). This CDR3 region has 13 residues. The germline V and J ends were trimmed by 2 bases and 7 bases, with 9 bases remaining between them. Germline assignment: CDR1 SGHAT and CDR2 FQNNGV. DNA for the CDR3: TGTGCCAGCAGCTTACAGGGCGACCAGCCCCAGCATTTT. It translates to CASSLQGDQPQHF. Together with reference TRBV11-2 and TRBJ1-5, the CDR3 gives the full variable domain: EAGVAQSPRYKIIEKRQSVAFWCNPISGHATLYWYQQILGQGPKLLIQFQNNGVVDDSQLPKDRFSAERLKGVDSTLKIQPAKLEDSAVYLCASSLQGDQPQHFGDGTRLSIL.

The chain links TRBV6-5 to TRBJ1-1; D unresolved. Germline V gives CDR1 MNHEY, CDR2 SVGAGI. With 0 bases removed from V and 0 bases from J, the gap between germline ends came to 8 bases. This CDR3 comprises 15 residues. The CDR3 is CASSYSAVMNTEAFF. CDR3 bases: TGTGCCAGCAGTTACTCGGCGGTAATGAACACTGAAGCTTTCTTT.

In regard to this clone: A much larger clone lies a single base off, so this may be a read error. This chain links TRBV4-3 with TRBJ2-6; D unclear. V was pared by 0 bases and J by 0 bases, with 6 bases between. Germline V gene data show CDR1 as LGHNA and CDR2 as YSLEER. This CDR3 region has 16 residues. DNA of the CDR3: TGCGCCAGCAGCCAAGATCACAGCTCTGGGGCCAACGTCCTGACTTTC. It yields the protein CASSQDHSSGANVLTF.

This clone has just one count. This chain links TRBV2 with TRBJ2-1; the match to TRBD1 covers 9 bases. The CDR3 loop spans 15 amino acids. With V trimmed by 3 bases and J by 0 bases, 0 bases remained unmatched. Germline V gene data show CDR1 as SNHLY and CDR2 as FYNNEI. CDR3 nucleotide sequence: TGTGCCAGCAGTGAGGACAGGGGCTCCTACAATGAGCAGTTCTTC. This codes for CASSEDRGSYNEQFF. The full variable domain, rest sourced from reference TRBV2 and TRBJ2-1, is EPEVTQTPSHQVTQMGQEVILRCVPISNHLYFYWYRQILGQKVEFLVSFYNNEISEKSEIFDDQFSVERPDGSNFTLKIRSTKLEDSAMYFCASSEDRGSYNEQFFGPGTRLTVL.

The V gene is TRBV7-9, the J gene TRBJ1-4; 12 nucleotides agree with TRBD1. CDR3 length: 18 amino acids. Germline V gene lookup returns CDR1 SEHNR and CDR2 FQNEAQ (reference sequence). With V trimmed by 4 bases and J by 7 bases, 13 bases remained unmatched. This chain's CDR3 is CASSSFRDRGRKGEKLFF. In DNA, the CDR3 is TGTGCCAGCAGCTCCTTCCGGGACAGGGGGCGAAAAGGTGAAAAACTGTTTTTT.

The chain carries TRBV18 and TRBJ1-4; no firm D call. The CDR3 is 15 amino acids. Germline V CDR1 and CDR2: KGHSH, LQKENI. Trimming cost V 2 bases and J 8 bases, with 15 bases left between them. Here the CDR3 DNA reads TGTGCCAGCTCACCAGGTTCAGTGGGAGGCGAAAAACTGTTTTTT. It yields the protein CASSPGSVGGEKLFF.

V is TRBV11-2 and J is TRBJ2-4; D call uncertain. The CDR3 is 17 amino acids. V was clipped by 1 base and J by 0 bases, with 13 bases between them. Germline loops: CDR1 SGHAT, CDR2 FQNNGV. The CDR3, as DNA: TGTGCCAGCAGCTTAGCCCGCAGGAAGCTAGCCAAAAACATTCAGTACTTC. It yields the protein CASSLARRKLAKNIQYF. The variable domain in full, completed from reference TRBV11-2 and TRBJ2-4, reads EAGVAQSPRYKIIEKRQSVAFWCNPISGHATLYWYQQILGQGPKLLIQFQNNGVVDDSQLPKDRFSAERLKGVDSTLKIQPAKLEDSAVYLCASSLARRKLAKNIQYFGAGTRLSVL.

This clone is a singleton in its sample. The rearrangement links TRBV2 to TRBJ2-1; 15 bases are shared with TRBD2. Germline CDR1 reads SNHLY; CDR2 reads FYNNEI. With V trimmed by 6 bases and J by 9 bases, 6 bases remained unmatched. The CDR3 spans 15 residues. The CDR3 DNA follows: TGTGCCAGCAGCGGACTAGCGGGAGGGCTGGGTGAGCAGTTCTTC. It encodes CASSGLAGGLGEQFF.

J is TRBJ2-1 and V is TRBV3-1 (or the pseudogene TRBV3-2), with 9 bases that match TRBD2. V was clipped by 1 base and J by 2 bases; unmatched bases: 18. The germline V gene has CDR1 LGHDT and CDR2 YNNKEL (reference sequence). This CDR3 has 21 residues. The CDR3 DNA sequence: TGTGCCAGCAGCCAAGGGCTCGTAGCGGGAGAGGTATATAGCGCCTACAATGAGCAGTTCTTC. The encoded protein is CASSQGLVAGEVYSAYNEQFF.

The V and J genes are TRBV3-1 (or the pseudogene TRBV3-2) and TRBJ2-7; a weak D match, TRBD1 (6 bases). V lost 2 bases and J lost 3, with 8 bases in between. Germline V lookup: CDR1 LGHDT, CDR2 YNNKEL (reference sequence). The CDR3 totals 13 residues. The CDR3 spells CASSQTQGYEQYF. DNA of the CDR3: TGTGCCAGCAGCCAAACACAGGGCTACGAGCAGTACTTC.

CDR3 region: CASRTGQGGNTIYF. For the CDR3, the DNA is TGTGCCAGCAGGACCGGACAGGGGGGAAACACCATATATTTT. The chain combines TRBV28 with TRBJ1-3, with TRBD1 matching 9 bases. The CDR3 spans 14 residues. The V and J ends lost 6 bases and 4 bases, in that order; junction bases with no gene match: 4. Per the germline V gene, CDR1 is MDHEN and CDR2 is SYDVKM.

V gene TRBV7-6 combines with J gene TRBJ2-3, with D possibly matching TRBD2 (5 bases). V was shortened by 0 bases and J by 4 bases, with 8 bases between the two germline ends. Germline values: CDR1 SGHVS, CDR2 FNYEAQ. The CDR3 sequence is 14 residues long. Here the CDR3 DNA reads TGTGCCAGCAGCTTAGCTGGGGAGCCAGATACGCAGTATTTT. It is translated as CASSLAGEPDTQYF.

CDR3: CASSQDRGFITSPPSSYEQYF. The DNA of the CDR3 is TGCGCCAGCAGCCAAGATAGAGGTTTTATTACTAGCCCTCCATCTTCCTACGAGCAGTACTTC. V and J are TRBV4-3 and TRBJ2-7; maybe TRBD2 (6 bases). Germline CDR1 reads LGHNA; CDR2 reads YSLEER. The CDR3 is 21 amino acids. Trimming shortened V by 0 bases and J by 1 base, and 28 bases separated the two germline ends.

The V call is TRBV5-6, the J call TRBJ1-1; possibly TRBD1 for D (5 bases). V was cut by 5 bases and J by 1 base, with 12 bases left in between. Per the germline V gene, CDR1 is SGHDT and CDR2 is YYEEEE. The CDR3 loop spans 14 amino acids. In DNA form, the CDR3 reads TGTGCCAGCAGACACAGACAGTCGAACACTGAAGCTTTCTTT. It is translated as CASRHRQSNTEAFF.

J is TRBJ2-7 and V is TRBV15, with 9 nucleotides matching TRBD2. Germline loops: CDR1 LNHNV, CDR2 YYDKDF (reference sequence). V lost 1 base to trimming and J lost 5 bases; unmatched junction nucleotides: 12. This CDR3 is built from 17 residues. The chain's CDR3 is CATSRGRGGRLTHEQYF. As DNA, the CDR3 is TGTGCCACCAGCAGAGGGCGGGGGGGGCGCCTAACCCACGAGCAGTACTTC.

As regards this clone: Other nucleotide sequences in the sample specify the same CDR3. The chain couples TRBV19 to TRBJ2-7; TRBD1 agrees at 8 bases. The germline gives CDR1 LNHDA, CDR2 SQIVND (reference sequence). This CDR3 spans 14 amino acids. V shed 1 base and J 4 bases; nucleotides not matched to a gene: 3. CDR3 region: CASSIAQGAYEQYF. DNA for the CDR3: TGTGCCAGTAGTATAGCCCAGGGGGCTTACGAGCAGTACTTC.

V and J are TRBV19 and TRBJ1-2; D is uncertain. Germline CDR1 reads LNHDA; CDR2 reads SQIVND (reference sequence). The V end was cut by 7 bases, the J end by 4 bases, with 10 bases between. The CDR3 sequence is 12 residues long. CDR3 protein: CASNKEGYGYTF. The CDR3 nucleotides read TGTGCCAGTAATAAGGAGGGCTATGGCTACACCTTC. Filled out from reference TRBV19 and TRBJ1-2, the complete variable domain reads DGGITQSPKYLFRKEGQNVTLSCEQNLNHDAMYWYRQDPGQGLRLIYYSQIVNDFQKGDIAEGYSVSREKKESFPLTVTSAQKNPTAFYLCASNKEGYGYTFGSGTRLTVV.